This entry lists 21 T cell receptor beta chains sequenced from one sample in a study of T cell responses to AZD1222 COVID-19 vaccine. Libraries were prepared by immunoSEQ multiplex PCR; TCRdb keeps only in-frame clonotypes and omits some of them. The sample yields roughly 150,000 clones, around 87% seen once. Here the sequenced sample was peripheral blood, taken 28 days after the second AZD1222 dose. These receptors all come from an adult who received the AZD1222 COVID-19 vaccine.

The chain combines TRBV19 with TRBJ1-1, with 7 bases lining up with TRBD1. The CDR3 totals 13 residues. V lost 5 bases and J lost 1; bases outside the gene matches: 1. CDR1 is LNHDA, CDR2 SQIVND, per germline (reference sequence). The CDR3 region is CASSDRANTEAFF. In DNA form, the CDR3 reads TGTGCCAGTAGTGACAGGGCGAACACTGAAGCTTTCTTT.

The chain couples TRBV14 to TRBJ2-3; D not certain. CDR3 size: 11 residues. From germline, CDR1 is SGHDN and CDR2 FVKESK. V was cut by 8 bases and J by 0 bases, with 3 bases left in between. The CDR3 here is CASGSTDTQYF. The DNA of the CDR3 is TGTGCCAGCGGAAGCACAGATACGCAGTATTTT.

The V and J genes are TRBV19 and TRBJ2-1, with TRBD2 identical over 9 bases. The CDR3 runs 14 residues. With 10 bases clipped from V and 6 bases from J, the junction kept 10 bases outside the gene matches. The germline V gene has CDR1 LNHDA and CDR2 SQIVND (reference sequence). CDR3: CAKIAGERCNEQFF. CDR3 nucleotide sequence: TGTGCCAAGATAGCGGGAGAGAGGTGCAATGAGCAGTTCTTC.

A single count supports this clone. The chain is built from TRBV30 and TRBJ2-4, with 7 bases matching TRBD1. Trimming cost V 3 bases and J 5 bases; bases outside gene matches: 7. From germline, CDR1 is GTSNPN and CDR2 SVGIG (reference sequence). CDR3 length: 14 amino acids. The chain's CDR3 is CAWRRGQGQNIQYF. The DNA for the CDR3 is TGTGCCTGGAGAAGGGGGCAAGGGCAAAACATTCAGTACTTC. Combining the CDR3 with reference TRBV30 and TRBJ2-4 gives the whole variable domain SQTIHQWPATLVQPVGSPLSLECTVEGTSNPNLYWYRQAAGRGLQLLFYSVGIGQISSEVPQNLSASRPQDRQFILSSKKLLLSDSGFYLCAWRRGQGQNIQYFGAGTRLSVL.

The rearrangement uses TRBV3-1 (or the pseudogene TRBV3-2) and TRBJ1-2; 9 bases map to TRBD1. After removal of 4 bases from V and 5 bases from J, the junction contained 5 bases not matched to a gene. The CDR3 sequence is 14 residues long. In germline, CDR1 is LGHDT, CDR2 YNNKEL (reference sequence). The CDR3 loop reads CASSLPGTGYGYTF. The CDR3 bases are TGTGCCAGCAGCCTCCCTGGGACAGGGTATGGCTACACCTTC.

The chain has TRBV5-4 and TRBJ2-2, with 7 bases fitting TRBD2. Germline loops: CDR1 SGHNT, CDR2 YYREEE (reference sequence). V was pared by 1 base and J by 7 bases, with 4 bases of the junction left unmatched. The CDR3 covers 14 residues. The CDR3 sequence is CASSLKLANGELFF. CDR3 DNA sequence: TGTGCCAGCAGCTTGAAACTAGCGAACGGGGAGCTGTTTTTT.

This rearrangement joins TRBV3-1 (or the pseudogene TRBV3-2) to TRBJ2-7; D remains ambiguous. V lost 0 bases, J lost 0 bases, and 3 bases lay in between. The CDR3 extends over 13 amino acids. Germline values: CDR1 LGHDT, CDR2 YNNKEL (reference sequence). The CDR3 DNA follows: TGTGCCAGCAGCCAAGAACACTCCTACGAGCAGTACTTC. Translating gives CASSQEHSYEQYF.

This rearrangement joins TRBV30 to TRBJ2-7; TRBD2 agrees at 7 bases. The CDR3 sequence is 15 residues long. In germline, CDR1 is GTSNPN, CDR2 SVGIG (reference sequence). V shed 2 bases, J shed 3 bases, and the junction held 10 bases outside the gene matches. The CDR3 DNA is TGTGCCTGGAGTTCAGTAGCGGGCCAATTCTACGAGCAGTACTTC. Translated: CAWSSVAGQFYEQYF. Complete variable domain (other parts from reference TRBV30 and TRBJ2-7): SQTIHQWPATLVQPVGSPLSLECTVEGTSNPNLYWYRQAAGRGLQLLFYSVGIGQISSEVPQNLSASRPQDRQFILSSKKLLLSDSGFYLCAWSSVAGQFYEQYFGPGTRLTVT.

The chain couples TRBV28 to TRBJ2-7; 7 positions match TRBD1. The CDR3 covers 13 residues. With V trimmed by 8 bases and J by 0 bases, 4 bases remained unmatched. Germline-derived CDR1 and CDR2 are MDHEN and SYDVKM. CDR3 in DNA: TGTGCCAGCTGGGCAGGGGGCTCCTACGAGCAGTACTTC. Its translation is CASWAGGSYEQYF.

J is TRBJ2-1 and V is TRBV5-4; D assignment may be TRBD1 or TRBD2 (6 bases each). The germline V gene encodes CDR1 SGHNT and CDR2 YYREEE (reference sequence). The CDR3 length is 16 residues. Between the trimmed V and J ends, which lost 0 bases and 7 bases, there was a span of 17 bases. The CDR3 DNA sequence: TGTGCCAGCAGCTTGGAGGGGGGAGGCCAGGGGAATGAGCAGTTCTTC. This sequence encodes CASSLEGGGQGNEQFF.

This clone was counted once. CDR3 residues: CASSLAGTGGAHHF. The CDR3 DNA reads as TGTGCCAGCAGCTTGGCCGGGACAGGGGGCGCGCACCACTTT. The chain is built from TRBV5-4 and TRBJ1-6; 12 bases are shared with TRBD1. Germline-derived CDR1 and CDR2 are SGHNT and YYREEE (reference sequence). The V and J ends lost 0 bases and 18 bases, in that order; junction bases with no gene match: 7. The CDR3 spans 14 residues.

The chain recombines TRBV19 with TRBJ1-2; 7 bases map to TRBD1. Germline V gene sequence: CDR1 LNHDA, CDR2 SQIVND (reference sequence). The CDR3 consists of 14 residues. Germline trimming cut 6 bases from V and 4 bases from J; bases unmatched to any gene: 8. CDR3 protein: CASSGTALGYGYTF. CDR3 sequence (DNA): TGTGCCAGTAGCGGGACAGCTCTGGGCTATGGCTACACCTTC.

Of note for this clone: The CDR3 end shows no conserved phenylalanine or tryptophan, and so a read error is likely. It is unclear where the CDR3 begins or ends on the DNA, so no DNA is shown, and the CDR3 is as TCRdb lists it. CDR3 region: CASSTAGTWNLA. The gene calls are TRBV28 and TRBJ1-1. The CDR3 spans 12 amino acids, including both terminal residues. Germline assignment: CDR1 MDHEN and CDR2 SYDVKM.

This rearrangement joins TRBV27 to TRBJ2-5, with D uncertain. The ends were cut back, 3 bases at V and 5 bases at J, with 7 bases in the middle. The CDR3 contains 12 residues. Germline loops: CDR1 MNHEY, CDR2 SMNVEV (reference sequence). Written as DNA, the CDR3 is TGTGCCAGCAGTTTTGTGGGGGAGACCCAGTACTTC. This codes for CASSFVGETQYF.

This chain joins TRBV5-1 and TRBJ2-1, with 11 bases fitting TRBD2. Germline CDR1 and CDR2: SGHRS and YFSETQ. This CDR3 spans 14 amino acids. Germline trimming cut 4 bases from V and 10 bases from J; bases unmatched to any gene: 7. Here the CDR3 reads CASSSGTSGQEQFF. The CDR3 DNA reads as TGCGCCAGCAGCAGCGGGACTAGCGGCCAGGAGCAGTTCTTC.

The CDR3 here is CASSLGQNQPQHF. For the CDR3, the DNA is TGTGCCAGCAGCTTAGGTCAGAATCAGCCCCAGCATTTT. The chain couples TRBV7-2 to TRBJ1-5; D not certain. This CDR3 has 13 residues. V lost 1 base and J lost 4, with 5 bases in between. Germline CDR1 SGHTA, CDR2 FQGNSA.

In the case of this clone: One end of the junction does not line up with germline, which may come from a read error. The chain links TRBV7-7 to TRBJ2-3; D ambiguous. The CDR3 runs 13 residues. Germline V gene lookup returns CDR1 SSHAT and CDR2 FNYEAQ (reference sequence). DNA for the CDR3: TGTGCTAGCAGCTCGTCTGCGTTGGATACGCAGTATTTT. Amino acid sequence: CASSSSALDTQYF.

This sequence joins TRBV3-1 (or the pseudogene TRBV3-2) and TRBJ1-1; 7 bases line up with TRBD1. Germline V gene lookup returns CDR1 LGHDT and CDR2 YNNKEL (reference sequence). The CDR3 runs 15 residues. V shed 5 bases and J 6 bases; nucleotides not matched to a gene: 12. In DNA, the CDR3 is TGTGCCAGCAGCGCGTACCGGGACAGCGGGGCTGAAGCTTTCTTT. Amino acid sequence: CASSAYRDSGAEAFF.

In this sample, this clone turned up a few times. The rearrangement uses TRBV4-1 and TRBJ2-3; 9 bases map to TRBD1. This CDR3 is built from 16 residues. CDR1 and CDR2 (germline): MGHRA, YSYEKL. V shed 3 bases and J 4 bases; nucleotides not matched to a gene: 8. The CDR3 DNA reads as TGCGCCAGCAGCCATCCGACAGGGGGATCCGCAGATACGCAGTATTTT. Its protein is CASSHPTGGSADTQYF.

This rearrangement joins TRBV5-5 to TRBJ1-1; D is perhaps TRBD1 (6 bases). Trimming took 0 bases from V and 4 from J, leaving 19 bases between them. The CDR3 consists of 17 residues. Germline values: CDR1 SGHKS, CDR2 YYEKEE (reference sequence). The CDR3 nucleotides are TGTGCCAGCAGCTTGGCCCCTTTGGGGGGCGGTGGCACTGAAGCTTTCTTT. Translated: CASSLAPLGGGGTEAFF.

V is TRBV30 and J is TRBJ2-2; 14 positions agree with TRBD2. Germline V gives CDR1 GTSNPN, CDR2 SVGIG (reference sequence). V was pared by 5 bases and J by 5 bases, with 13 bases of the junction left unmatched. The CDR3 spans 18 residues. The CDR3 DNA follows: TGTGCCTGGCCCGGGACAGCGGGACTAGCGGGAGCTACCGGGGAGCTGTTTTTT. This sequence encodes CAWPGTAGLAGATGELFF.